Listed below are T cell receptor beta chains from one sample, sequenced in a study of T cells after yellow fever vaccination. TCRdb passed the 5' RACE reads through MiXCR, listing each CDR3 protein once. The sample shows over 150,000 distinct CDR3 sequences, 5.5% to 7.5% of them seen only once. The sequencing used CD4+ T cells sorted from PBMCs, collected on the day of the first yellow fever vaccination. The source is a man aged 18 to 35 who received the YFV17D yellow fever vaccine. Each CDR3 is given with its conserved first and last residue. Each record gives: CDR3 length, V gene, J gene, D gene, CDR3 protein. The D gene is left open where the match is weak.

length: 20; V: TRBV9; J: TRBJ1-6; D: -; CDR3: CASSARQDLVESSYNSPLHF
length: 14; V: TRBV7-9; J: TRBJ2-5; D: -; CDR3: CASSQTALQETQYF
length: 15; V: TRBV12-3/TRBV12-4; J: TRBJ1-1; D: -; CDR3: CASSSYRGARTEAFF
length: 13; V: TRBV7-2; J: TRBJ2-5; D: -; CDR3: CASSHRNQETQYF
length: 16; V: TRBV4-3; J: TRBJ2-3; D: TRBD2; CDR3: CASSQDLAGSTDTQYF
length: 14; V: TRBV6-5; J: TRBJ1-1; D: -; CDR3: CASTSLQESAEAFF
length: 12; V: TRBV29-1; J: TRBJ2-5; D: -; CDR3: CSGQELQETQYF
length: 15; V: TRBV4-2; J: TRBJ1-1; D: -; CDR3: CASSQGTKVQTEAFF
length: 15; V: TRBV7-3; J: TRBJ2-7; D: TRBD2; CDR3: CASSPSGGASYEQYF
length: 14; V: TRBV28; J: TRBJ2-2; D: -; CDR3: CASSLVGRSGELFF
length: 15; V: TRBV20-1; J: TRBJ2-1; D: -; CDR3: CSARIVGRSYNEQFF
length: 15; V: TRBV11-2; J: TRBJ2-5; D: TRBD2; CDR3: CASSLVAGGPKTQYF
length: 14; V: TRBV24-1; J: TRBJ2-1; D: -; CDR3: CATSDWKAGNEQFF
length: 15; V: TRBV7-9; J: TRBJ2-3; D: -; CDR3: CASSPTSLGADTQYF
length: 14; V: TRBV5-1; J: TRBJ1-3; D: -; CDR3: CASRDGFSGNTIYF
length: 13; V: TRBV28; J: TRBJ2-1; D: TRBD1; CDR3: CATRGLGIDEQFF
length: 15; V: TRBV12-3/TRBV12-4; J: TRBJ2-7; D: TRBD1; CDR3: CASSWTGGSPGLQYF
length: 20; V: TRBV4-1; J: TRBJ2-7; D: TRBD2; CDR3: CASSRLPPGLALPSSYEQYF
length: 13; V: TRBV7-2; J: TRBJ2-1; D: -; CDR3: CASSFRRRDEQFF
length: 15; V: TRBV20-1; J: TRBJ2-3; D: TRBD1; CDR3: CSARGDRTGPDTQYF
length: 12; V: TRBV7-3; J: TRBJ2-1; D: -; CDR3: CARGRQSNEQFF
length: 18; V: TRBV12-3/TRBV12-4; J: TRBJ1-5; D: TRBD1; CDR3: CASSSPSGTGFSNQPQHF
length: 15; V: TRBV7-9; J: TRBJ1-5; D: -; CDR3: CASSRDSGGNQPQHF
length: 14; V: TRBV7-2; J: TRBJ2-2; D: -; CDR3: CASSFTKDTGELFF
length: 14; V: TRBV7-2; J: TRBJ1-2; D: -; CDR3: CASGPGQALYGYTF
length: 15; V: TRBV20-1; J: TRBJ2-1; D: -; CDR3: CSASKALPLRIEQFF
length: 13; V: TRBV6-2/TRBV6-3; J: TRBJ1-5; D: -; CDR3: CASMGDSNQPQHF
length: 15; V: TRBV4-3; J: TRBJ1-6; D: TRBD1; CDR3: CASSLQGQAWDHLHF
length: 13; V: TRBV12-3/TRBV12-4; J: TRBJ2-3; D: -; CDR3: CASKLGRFDTQYF
length: 14; V: TRBV7-2; J: TRBJ2-7; D: -; CDR3: CASSLDPGTYEQYF
length: 15; V: TRBV5-1; J: TRBJ1-1; D: -; CDR3: CASSLVSGINTEAFF
length: 16; V: TRBV7-2; J: TRBJ2-3; D: -; CDR3: CASSLLRASPTDTQYF
length: 15; V: TRBV5-4; J: TRBJ1-2; D: TRBD1; CDR3: CASSLGGTGHYGYTF
length: 15; V: TRBV5-6; J: TRBJ2-7; D: -; CDR3: CASSLAGLSIHEQYF
length: 14; V: TRBV12-3/TRBV12-4; J: TRBJ1-1; D: -; CDR3: CASSLQGQGTEAFF
length: 17; V: TRBV10-3; J: TRBJ1-6; D: TRBD1; CDR3: CAISESGQAIYNSPLHF
length: 14; V: TRBV5-1; J: TRBJ2-5; D: -; CDR3: CASSLISGLETQYF
length: 14; V: TRBV15; J: TRBJ1-4; D: -; CDR3: CATSRVGTNEKLFF
length: 15; V: TRBV9; J: TRBJ1-5; D: -; CDR3: CASSVGYTPYQPQHF
length: 17; V: TRBV18; J: TRBJ2-3; D: TRBD2; CDR3: CASSPPFSGASTDTQYF
length: 16; V: TRBV7-2; J: TRBJ2-3; D: TRBD2; CDR3: CASSLVSAGGTDTQYF
length: 17; V: TRBV4-1; J: TRBJ1-1; D: -; CDR3: CASSHRGKTAEDTEAFF
length: 18; V: TRBV4-2; J: TRBJ2-2; D: TRBD1; CDR3: CASSQDRGTGGLTGELFF
length: 14; V: TRBV29-1; J: TRBJ2-2; D: -; CDR3: CSAKTGSNTGELFF
length: 13; V: TRBV5-1; J: TRBJ2-7; D: -; CDR3: CASRDTSSYEQYF
length: 13; V: TRBV5-1; J: TRBJ1-1; D: -; CDR3: CASSGPAASEAFF
length: 12; V: TRBV20-1; J: TRBJ2-1; D: TRBD2; CDR3: CRVAGSYNEQFF
length: 14; V: TRBV2; J: TRBJ1-1; D: TRBD1; CDR3: CASSLRQGNTEAFF
length: 14; V: TRBV7-2; J: TRBJ2-5; D: -; CDR3: CASRLGSGGETQYF
length: 15; V: TRBV6-4; J: TRBJ1-6; D: TRBD1; CDR3: CASRDWDRTNSPLHF
length: 13; V: TRBV30; J: TRBJ1-5; D: -; CDR3: CAWGYRGNQPQHF
length: 14; V: TRBV20-1; J: TRBJ2-2; D: TRBD1; CDR3: CSASANRGTGELFF
length: 16; V: TRBV4-3; J: TRBJ2-2; D: TRBD2; CDR3: CASSQDRGGNTGELFF
length: 12; V: TRBV6-2/TRBV6-3; J: TRBJ1-1; D: -; CDR3: CASSDSATEAFF
length: 15; V: TRBV6-5; J: TRBJ2-7; D: -; CDR3: CASSYRVSGGREQYF